The 2 T cell receptor beta chains reported below all come from one sample, sequenced in a study of vaccination effects on CD4 cells after COVID-19. ViraFEST used viral peptide pools to expand antigen-specific CD4+ T cells before sequencing. Scientists isolated CD4+ T cells after an approximately 10-day culture period ended. Previously uninfected by SARS-CoV-2, the vaccine recipients also showed negative nucleocapsid antibodies. Antigens of these TCRs are unknown. Some clones are missing from TCRdb's copy, which holds only in-frame ones; the method was immunoSEQ multiplex PCR. Of approximately 23,000 clones in the sample, 55% to 75% were seen once. The starting material was CD4+ T cells from PBMCs cultured with HCoV-OC43 spike peptides, obtained before COVID-19 vaccination. Noted subset: HCoV-OC43 spike overlapping peptide pool stimulation. The receptors were gathered from a human donor who received a COVID-19 vaccine.

This clone was seen a few times. Distinct nucleotide sequences in the sample also encode this CDR3. V and J are TRBV18 and TRBJ2-7; a possible D gene is TRBD2 (6 bases). The CDR3 loop spans 13 amino acids. The germline gives CDR1 KGHSH, CDR2 LQKENI. Deletions cut 2 bases from V and 3 bases from J, with 8 bases between. CDR3 nucleotide sequence: TGTGCCAGCTCACCAGGGGGGAGCTACGAGCAGTACTTC. Protein: CASSPGGSYEQYF.

V gene TRBV18 combines with J gene TRBJ1-1; the D is unclear. Germline V CDR1 and CDR2: KGHSH, LQKENI. V was cut by 1 base and J by 0 bases, with 6 bases left in between. The CDR3 runs to 14 residues. The CDR3 here is CASSPQVMNTEAFF. Here the CDR3 DNA reads TGTGCCAGCTCACCACAGGTTATGAACACTGAAGCTTTCTTT. The whole variable domain, filled in from reference TRBV18 and TRBJ1-1, reads NAGVMQNPRHLVRRRGQEARLRCSPMKGHSHVYWYRQLPEEGLKFMVYLQKENIIDESGMPKERFSAEFPKEGPSILRIQQVVRGDSAAYFCASSPQVMNTEAFFGQGTRLTVV.